This TCR beta chain comes out of a study of type 1 regulatory T cells. Study details: T-allo10 is an in vitro-generated, Tr1-enriched CD4 T cell product specific for alloantigen.

Points on this clonotype: Antigen: not known.

TCRdb analysed the reads with MiXCR anew, one entry per CDR3 protein. Here the sample spans over 55,000 distinct CDR3 sequences, 63% being singletons. Graft donor-derived T-allo10 cells were described as host-alloantigen-specific, anergic, and alloantigen-specifically suppressive. The sample was cultured T cells, either the whole culture or a sorted T cell fraction (not recorded which). The subset here: Tr1-enriched cell product generated in vitro against host alloantigens. This clonotype originated in a human donor in good health.

The CDR3 DNA reads as TGTGCCAGCAGCTTAGTATCGACTAGCGGACAAGAGACCCAGTACTTC. This gives the protein CASSLVSTSGQETQYF. The chain links TRBV7-9 to TRBJ2-5; 9 bases are a match to TRBD2. The CDR3 is made up of 16 amino acids. Germline lookup yields CDR1 SEHNR and CDR2 FQNEAQ (reference sequence). V trimming: 1 base; J trimming: 2 bases; junction bases outside the gene matches: 5.